This T cell receptor (beta chain) was recovered during a study of blood T cells in healthy people across ages. This clonotype showed up just once. Compared with germline, one end of the junction differs, possibly owing to a read error. CDR1 and CDR2 from the germline V gene are SNHLY and FYNNEI. The CDR3 contains 12 residues. Primed by a sample-barcoded 5' primer and a J-beta primer mix, a second PCR proceeded for 7 to 11 cycles. TCRdb fed the 5' RACE reads into MiXCR, producing one record per CDR3 protein. The table records about 1.7 million distinct CDR3 sequences, roughly 27% of them present only once.

Sequenced sample: blood. The TCR originated in a woman aged 25 to 39 in good health. The gene calls are TRBV2 and TRBJ2-5, with D possibly TRBD2 on 5 matching bases. CDR3 bases: TGTACCAGCAAGGGCGGGTCGTACAAGCAGTACTTC. This codes for CTSKGGSYKQYF.